The clone carrying this TCR beta chain was seen only a few times. Its antigen is still unknown. These data belong to a study of T-cell memory formation after mild COVID-19. Study results and limitations: Several responding clones turned up in pre-infection memory, indicating that cross-reactive memory may have taken part. Later expanders leaned CD4+, whereas day 15 to 85 contracting clones were balanced CD4/CD8.

CDR1 and CDR2 (germline): SEHNR, FQNEAQ (reference sequence). This CDR3 contains 15 residues. V was pared by 5 bases and J by 4 bases, with 7 bases of the junction left unmatched. TCRdb itself ran the 5' RACE reads through MiXCR, one entry per CDR3 protein. This table has 250,000 to 350,000 distinct CDR3 sequences, around an eighth appearing once. The specimen was PBMCs or a T cell subset sorted from them (not recorded which). The sequence came from a man in his late teens or twenties who had mild COVID-19 (a few samples of this study predate the infection). Cell type and time point are not known. The V and J genes are TRBV7-9 and TRBJ2-1; 8 nucleotides match TRBD2. The CDR3 here is CASSATSGPYNEQFF. The CDR3, as DNA: TGTGCCAGCAGCGCAACTAGCGGCCCTTACAATGAGCAGTTCTTC.